The T cell receptor (beta chain) under discussion was sequenced for a study of blood T cell repertoires in COVID-19. Study-level information: Acute-phase and convalescent COVID-19 samples originated in the United States, Italy and Spain. T cells, B-cell-depleted T cells, or PBMCs supplied cDNA or gDNA.

Losses at the gene ends were 6 bases for V and 6 bases for J; bases not matched to a gene: 13. The CDR3 sequence is 16 residues long. Germline V gives CDR1 LNHDA, CDR2 SQIVND (reference sequence). The assay was immunoSEQ multiplex PCR, and TCRdb's table has in-frame clones only and misses some. The sample shows 130,000 to 150,000 clones, roughly 79% of them seen only once. V and J are TRBV19 and TRBJ1-1; 10 bases agree with TRBD1. Sample: peripheral blood. The receptor's source is a human donor with acute or convalescent COVID-19. The donor label of this sample is uncertain. Here the CDR3 DNA reads TGTGCCAGTAGATTTGCCCCGGGACAGGGGAAAGCTGAAGCTTTCTTT. Residues: CASRFAPGQGKAEAFF.